This T cell receptor beta chain was recorded in a study of cytomegalovirus exposure and HLA in healthy donors. General study results and limits: Sequencing likely produced, as an artifact, a cluster of highly shared sequence variants. In a later analysis, common viral pathogens appeared linked to several of the most significant clusters. About 87% or about 30% of the time was how often most TCR beta V segments were productive, according to an earlier analysis. TCR beta sequences reportedly predicted the HLA-A and HLA-B alleles of most subjects accurately.

This CDR3 spans 15 amino acids. Germline V lookup: CDR1 SQVTM, CDR2 ANQGSEA. V dropped 1 base and J dropped 0 bases, with 10 bases sitting between them. The PCR contained 60 Vbeta and 13 Jbeta primers. Here immunoSEQ multiplex PCR was the method, and the copy in TCRdb shows in-frame clones only, minus some. The table lists about 160,000 clones, 65% to 85% of them singletons, with approximately 6.7% in the top ten. Of note for this clone: Antigen: not known.

The sequence came from a male donor in good health and CMV-seropositive. The gene calls are TRBV29-1 and TRBJ2-4; perhaps TRBD2 as D (6 bases). The sample consisted of PBMCs. The CDR3 sequence: CSVEGSTRAKNIQYF. CDR3 sequence (DNA): TGCAGCGTTGAAGGGTCGACTAGAGCCAAAAACATTCAGTACTTC.